These T cell receptor beta chains were read from a single sample in a study of shared clonotypes between healthy human individuals. The protocol was immunoSEQ multiplex PCR, while the TCRdb copy is restricted to in-frame clones and leaves out a portion. This repertoire shows approximately 620,000 clones, 97% found once; its top ten account for roughly 0.05%. What was sequenced was naive CD4+ T cells sorted from blood. The receptors shown here come from a young woman in good health. The CDR3 runs from the conserved cysteine through the conserved F or W. D genes are given only for firm matches. Some rows have no size entry. The others give once, few or many, or a class for an expanded clone.

j_call: TRBJ2-7; clone_size: NA; d_call: TRBD2; v_call: TRBV2; cdr3_nt: TGTGCCAGCAGTGAAATGACTAGCGGGAGGGTCTACGAGCAGTACTTC; cdr3_aa: CASSEMTSGRVYEQYF
j_call: TRBJ2-7; clone_size: NA; d_call: TRBD2; v_call: TRBV6-5; cdr3_nt: TGTGCCAGCAGTTACTGGGCTAGCGGGAGTCTCTACGAGCAGTACTTC; cdr3_aa: CASSYWASGSLYEQYF
j_call: TRBJ2-5; clone_size: NA; d_call: NA; v_call: TRBV11-2; cdr3_nt: TGTGCCAGCAGCTTAAGACAGGATAGAGGAACCCAGTACTTC; cdr3_aa: CASSLRQDRGTQYF
j_call: TRBJ2-2; clone_size: NA; d_call: TRBD1; v_call: TRBV9; cdr3_nt: TGTGCCAGCAGCGTCCCCCAGGACAGGGGGCTTCCCGGGGAGCTGTTTTTT; cdr3_aa: CASSVPQDRGLPGELFF
j_call: TRBJ2-1; clone_size: NA; d_call: TRBD2; v_call: TRBV5-5; cdr3_nt: TGTGCCAGCAGCTTGTGGGAAAGACTAGCGGGAGGGGACCCCTACAATGAGCAGTTCTTC; cdr3_aa: CASSLWERLAGGDPYNEQFF
j_call: TRBJ1-2; clone_size: NA; d_call: TRBD1; v_call: TRBV6-5; cdr3_nt: TGTGCCAGCAGGAGACAGGGTGTATTGGTTGGCTACACCTTC; cdr3_aa: CASRRQGVLVGYTF
j_call: TRBJ2-6; clone_size: NA; d_call: NA; v_call: TRBV18; cdr3_nt: TGTGCCAGCTCACAGCTGGATACTGGGGCCAACGTCCTGACTTTC; cdr3_aa: CASSQLDTGANVLTF
j_call: TRBJ2-2; clone_size: NA; d_call: TRBD1; v_call: TRBV7-8; cdr3_nt: TGTGCCAGCAGCTTACCGACAGGGGAAGTTTCCGGGGAGCTGTTTTTT; cdr3_aa: CASSLPTGEVSGELFF
j_call: TRBJ1-5; clone_size: NA; d_call: NA; v_call: TRBV19; cdr3_nt: TGTGCCAGTACCCGGGGCAGGGAAAATCAGCCCCAGCATTTT; cdr3_aa: CASTRGRENQPQHF
j_call: TRBJ1-5; clone_size: few; d_call: NA; v_call: TRBV6-1; cdr3_nt: TGTGCCAGCAGTGAGGAGAGGGACCTCCTGCCCCAGCATTTT; cdr3_aa: CASSEERDLLPQHF
j_call: TRBJ2-1; clone_size: NA; d_call: TRBD2; v_call: TRBV6-5; cdr3_nt: TGTGCCAGCAGCTCCCTAGCGGGAGGGTTGAATGAGCAGTTCTTC; cdr3_aa: CASSSLAGGLNEQFF
j_call: TRBJ2-7; clone_size: NA; d_call: NA; v_call: TRBV2; cdr3_nt: TGTGCCAGCGTGCCAGTATCCTACGAGCAGTACTTC; cdr3_aa: CASVPVSYEQYF
j_call: TRBJ2-7; clone_size: NA; d_call: NA; v_call: TRBV28; cdr3_nt: TGTGCCAGCACCAGCCGGGACAACGTTGGCTTC; cdr3_aa: CASTSRDNVGF
j_call: TRBJ2-6; clone_size: NA; d_call: NA; v_call: TRBV13; cdr3_nt: TGTGCCAGCAGCTCCCACATGGCTGGGGCCAACGTCCTGACTTTC; cdr3_aa: CASSSHMAGANVLTF
j_call: TRBJ1-2; clone_size: NA; d_call: TRBD1; v_call: TRBV11-2; cdr3_nt: TGTGCCAGCAGCTCGATTTGGGGCAGGGGGCTTGGTGGCTACACCTTC; cdr3_aa: CASSSIWGRGLGGYTF
j_call: TRBJ2-7; clone_size: NA; d_call: NA; v_call: TRBV5-1; cdr3_nt: TGCGCCAGCAGCAGGGCGGCCGAGCAGTACTTC; cdr3_aa: CASSRAAEQYF
j_call: TRBJ2-1; clone_size: NA; d_call: NA; v_call: TRBV5-4; cdr3_nt: TGTGCCAGCAGCTTGCAGCCTGAGACCTACAATGAGCAGTTCTTC; cdr3_aa: CASSLQPETYNEQFF
j_call: TRBJ2-3; clone_size: NA; d_call: TRBD2; v_call: TRBV5-1; cdr3_nt: TGCGCCAGCAGCGAGCGGGAGACAGATACGCAGTATTTT; cdr3_aa: CASSERETDTQYF
j_call: TRBJ2-1; clone_size: NA; d_call: NA; v_call: TRBV27; cdr3_nt: TGTGCCAGCAGTCCCCCGTTCACCCCCAGCGATGAGCAGTTCTTC; cdr3_aa: CASSPPFTPSDEQFF
j_call: TRBJ2-3; clone_size: NA; d_call: NA; v_call: TRBV5-4; cdr3_nt: TGTGCCAGCAGCCGTGCGGCGATAGCTAACACAGATACGCAGTATTTT; cdr3_aa: CASSRAAIANTDTQYF
j_call: TRBJ1-2; clone_size: NA; d_call: TRBD1; v_call: TRBV5-1; cdr3_nt: TGCGCCAGCAGCTTGGCCAGACAGGGAAGCTATGGCTACACCTTC; cdr3_aa: CASSLARQGSYGYTF
j_call: TRBJ2-2; clone_size: NA; d_call: NA; v_call: TRBV6-6; cdr3_nt: TGTGCCAGCAACGCCCGGACAATTTTAAACACCGGGGAGCTGTTTTTT; cdr3_aa: CASNARTILNTGELFF
j_call: TRBJ1-1; clone_size: NA; d_call: TRBD1; v_call: TRBV18; cdr3_nt: TGTGCCAGCTCACCTGGGACAGGGATAAACACTGAAGCTTTCTTT; cdr3_aa: CASSPGTGINTEAFF
j_call: TRBJ2-3; clone_size: NA; d_call: NA; v_call: TRBV28; cdr3_nt: TGTGCCAGCAGTTCGACTAGAGAGGCGCAGTATTTT; cdr3_aa: CASSSTREAQYF
j_call: TRBJ1-1; clone_size: NA; d_call: NA; v_call: TRBV27; cdr3_nt: TGTGCCAGCAGTCCCCTTATCTTGAACACTGAAGCTTTCTTT; cdr3_aa: CASSPLILNTEAFF